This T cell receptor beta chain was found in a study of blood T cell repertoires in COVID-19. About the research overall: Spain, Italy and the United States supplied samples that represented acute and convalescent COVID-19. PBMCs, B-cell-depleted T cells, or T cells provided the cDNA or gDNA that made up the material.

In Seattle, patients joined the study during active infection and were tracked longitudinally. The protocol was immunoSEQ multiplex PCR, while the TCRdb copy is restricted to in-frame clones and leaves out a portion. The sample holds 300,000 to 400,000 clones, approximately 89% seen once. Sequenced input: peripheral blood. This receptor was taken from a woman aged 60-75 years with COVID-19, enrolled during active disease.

The CDR3 nucleotides are TGTGCCAGCAGTCCCGGGACTTCCCTTTACGAGCAGTACTTC. As protein: CASSPGTSLYEQYF. The J gene is TRBJ2-7, the V gene TRBV7-9, with D perhaps matching TRBD2 (6 bases). Germline lookup yields CDR1 SEHNR and CDR2 FQNEAQ (reference sequence). Trimming removed 6 bases at V and 4 bases at J, with 16 bases between. The CDR3 has 14 amino acids.